This entry lists 25 T cell receptor beta chains sequenced from one sample in a study of glioma-infiltrating T cells after dendritic cell vaccination. Measured with immunoSEQ multiplex PCR; TCRdb has only the in-frame clones, and not every one. The sample contains 55,000 to 75,000 clones, about 80% of which appear only once. The time point: after dendritic cell vaccination, including at tumor progression/relapse. Source: blood, taken after dendritic cell vaccination. The receptors originated from a human donor with glioblastoma.

This chain connects TRBV30 to TRBJ1-5; 7 bases align to TRBD1. From germline, CDR1 is GTSNPN and CDR2 SVGIG (reference sequence). The CDR3 length is 13 residues. Trimming removed 7 bases from V and 4 bases from J; junction bases left unmatched: 7. The CDR3 DNA follows: TGTGCCTTTACCGGGACAGTGAATCAGCCCCAGCATTTT. Encoded protein: CAFTGTVNQPQHF.

V and J are TRBV30 and TRBJ2-7; perhaps TRBD1 as D (6 bases). The CDR3 sequence is 12 residues long. CDR1 is GTSNPN, CDR2 SVGIG, per germline (reference sequence). Trimming stripped 3 bases from V and 6 bases from J, with 12 bases between. The CDR3 loop reads CAWSTGIGEQYF. The CDR3 DNA sequence: TGTGCCTGGAGCACAGGGATCGGCGAGCAGTACTTC.

This sequence joins TRBV14 and TRBJ1-1; 7 nucleotides line up with TRBD1. The CDR3 totals 14 residues. J gave up 3 bases and V 4 bases, and 5 bases lay outside the gene matches. Germline V gene lookup returns CDR1 SGHDN and CDR2 FVKESK. CDR3: CASSPRQGDTEAFF. The CDR3 bases are TGTGCCAGCAGCCCAAGACAGGGAGACACTGAAGCTTTCTTT.

The chain combines TRBV5-1 with TRBJ2-7; maybe TRBD1 (5 bases). Trimming pared 0 bases from V and 5 bases from J, leaving 12 bases between. The CDR3 sequence is 14 residues long. Per the germline V gene, CDR1 is SGHRS and CDR2 is YFSETQ. The CDR3 nucleotides are TGCGCCAGCAGCTTGGGGGGCAGGAGCAACGAGCAGTACTTC. Its translation: CASSLGGRSNEQYF.

This clone has only a few counts. The V and J genes are TRBV5-1 and TRBJ1-1; the D is unclear. Looked up from germline, CDR1 is SGHRS and CDR2 is YFSETQ. V was trimmed by 3 bases and J by 0 bases, leaving 6 bases between them. CDR3 length: 13 residues. The CDR3 reads CASSSVMNTEAFF. Written as DNA, the CDR3 is TGCGCCAGCAGCTCGGTTATGAACACTGAAGCTTTCTTT.

The chain uses TRBV5-1 and TRBJ2-7; maybe TRBD1 (6 bases). The ends were cut back, 4 bases at V and 3 bases at J, with 17 bases in the middle. The CDR3 extends over 15 amino acids. Per germline, CDR1 SGHRS and CDR2 YFSETQ. CDR3 nucleotide sequence: TGCGCCAGCAGCCGTGCCGGGACAACCTTCTACGAGCAGTACTTC. Residues: CASSRAGTTFYEQYF.

The chain recombines TRBV5-1 with TRBJ1-4; 9 positions agree with TRBD1. Germline assignment: CDR1 SGHRS and CDR2 YFSETQ. Trimming removed 2 bases from V and 0 bases from J; junction bases left unmatched: 5. The CDR3 covers 17 residues. The CDR3 loop is CASSFGQGRTTNEKLFF. As DNA, the CDR3 is TGCGCCAGCAGCTTTGGACAGGGGAGGACAACTAATGAAAAACTGTTTTTT.

The rearrangement links TRBV5-6 to TRBJ2-5; D is uncertain. The CDR3 contains 14 residues. Trimming removed 5 bases at V and 6 bases at J, with 17 bases between. Germline V gives CDR1 SGHDT, CDR2 YYEEEE. CDR3 sequence: CASSSLPGWQTQYF. The CDR3 coding sequence is TGTGCCAGCAGTTCCTTGCCAGGATGGCAGACCCAGTACTTC.

This clone was seen a single time. This chain links TRBV7-9 with TRBJ1-5; no reliable D call. The CDR3 sequence is 13 residues long. The germline CDR1 and CDR2 sequences are SEHNR and FQNEAQ (reference sequence). The germline V and J ends were trimmed by 5 bases and 5 bases, with 10 bases remaining between them. CDR3 DNA: TGTGCCAGCAGCGCAGGCTTTTATCAGCCCCAGCATTTT. Encoded protein: CASSAGFYQPQHF.

The rearrangement uses TRBV10-1 and TRBJ2-3; D uncertain. This CDR3 contains 14 residues. With 3 bases removed from V and 2 bases from J, the gap between germline ends came to 9 bases. CDR1 is WNHNN, CDR2 SYGVQD, per germline (reference sequence). The CDR3 bases are TGCGCCAGCAGTGACAGGAAGGACACAGATACGCAGTATTTT. Translating gives CASSDRKDTDTQYF.

The rearrangement uses TRBV5-4 and TRBJ2-5; possible D gene TRBD2, 5 bases. With 4 bases removed from V and 5 bases from J, the gap between germline ends came to 18 bases. Germline values: CDR1 SGHNT, CDR2 YYREEE (reference sequence). This CDR3 comprises 15 residues. The CDR3 here is CASSIQRGEGETQYF. CDR3 sequence (DNA): TGTGCCAGCAGCATCCAACGGGGAGAGGGTGAGACCCAGTACTTC.

This chain uses TRBV29-1 with TRBJ1-1, with 7 bases fitting TRBD1. CDR1 is SQVTM, CDR2 ANQGSEA, per germline. This CDR3 has 15 amino acids. V shed 4 bases, J shed 0 bases, and the junction held 8 bases outside the gene matches. The CDR3 DNA sequence: TGCAGCGTTGGTAGCGGGGGACAGTTGAACACTGAAGCTTTCTTT. Residues: CSVGSGGQLNTEAFF.

This chain joins TRBV4-1 and TRBJ2-1; TRBD2 agrees at 11 bases. Trimming at V came to 4 bases and at J to 7 bases, leaving 6 bases not matched to a gene. The CDR3 covers 15 residues. CDR1 is MGHRA and CDR2 is YSYEKL in the germline V gene. CDR3 region: CASSRARTSGNEQFF. In DNA, the CDR3 is TGCGCCAGCAGCCGCGCGAGGACTAGCGGGAATGAGCAGTTCTTC.

This clone is labeled as medium-sized (0.01 to 0.1%). V is TRBV2 and J is TRBJ1-2; tentative D call: TRBD1 (6 bases). The germline V gene encodes CDR1 SNHLY and CDR2 FYNNEI. This CDR3 is 14 amino acids long. V dropped 7 bases and J dropped 2 bases, with 14 bases sitting between them. The CDR3 DNA follows: TGTGCCAGCATCCCTCTACAGGGAAACTATGGCTACACCTTC. Its translation: CASIPLQGNYGYTF.

V and J are TRBV27 and TRBJ1-2; D call uncertain. Between the trimmed V and J ends, which lost 2 bases and 4 bases, there was a span of 11 bases. This CDR3 contains 14 residues. The germline gives CDR1 MNHEY, CDR2 SMNVEV (reference sequence). The CDR3 bases are TGTGCCAGCAGTTTACGTGCGGGCATCTATGGCTACACCTTC. Encoded protein: CASSLRAGIYGYTF.

The CDR3 region has the DNA TGTGCCTGGAGCCCGGGACAACACAATCAGCCCCAGCATTTT. Protein: CAWSPGQHNQPQHF. This chain uses TRBV30 with TRBJ1-5, with D maybe TRBD1 (6 bases). V gave up 3 bases and J gave up 3 bases, with 12 bases separating them. This CDR3 comprises 14 residues. Germline V gives CDR1 GTSNPN, CDR2 SVGIG (reference sequence). Full variable domain (outside the CDR3, taken from reference TRBV30 and TRBJ1-5): SQTIHQWPATLVQPVGSPLSLECTVEGTSNPNLYWYRQAAGRGLQLLFYSVGIGQISSEVPQNLSASRPQDRQFILSSKKLLLSDSGFYLCAWSPGQHNQPQHFGDGTRLSIL.

This sequence joins TRBV5-1 and TRBJ2-7; 8 bases map to TRBD1. Germline V CDR1 and CDR2: SGHRS, YFSETQ. The trim removed 0 bases at V and 9 bases at J, leaving 14 bases unmatched. The CDR3 length is 16 residues. This CDR3 reads CASSLGLGQGIGGQYF. The CDR3 coding sequence is TGCGCCAGCAGCTTGGGCCTTGGACAGGGAATAGGTGGGCAGTACTTC.

CDR3 sequence (DNA): TGCGCCAGCAGTGAGTCGACAGGGGGAGAGACCCAGTACTTC. Amino acids: CASSESTGGETQYF. V is TRBV10-1 and J is TRBJ2-5, with 9 bases identical to TRBD1. Germline V gene data show CDR1 as WNHNN and CDR2 as SYGVQD (reference sequence). V was clipped by 0 bases and J by 4 bases; unmatched bases: 0. The CDR3 runs 14 residues.

V gene TRBV4-3 combines with J gene TRBJ1-5; D gene ambiguous. Germline V gene lookup returns CDR1 LGHNA and CDR2 YSLEER. V was trimmed by 0 bases and J by 0 bases, leaving 12 bases between them. This CDR3 has 17 amino acids. CDR3 residues: CASSQELGGYSNQPQHF. As DNA, the CDR3 is TGCGCCAGCAGCCAAGAACTAGGTGGCTATAGCAATCAGCCCCAGCATTTT.

The chain links TRBV4-2 to TRBJ2-7; 8 nucleotides match TRBD1. The CDR3 has 14 residues. The ends lost 4 bases at V and 3 bases at J; junction bases unmatched: 5. From germline, CDR1 is LGHNA and CDR2 YNFKEQ. CDR3 in amino acids: CASSLGQANYEQYF. In DNA, the CDR3 is TGTGCCAGCAGCCTGGGACAGGCAAACTACGAGCAGTACTTC.

The V call is TRBV5-1, the J call TRBJ2-2, with D perhaps TRBD1 (6 bases). Trimming cost V 4 bases and J 6 bases, with 16 bases left between them. CDR3 length: 15 residues. CDR1 and CDR2 from the germline V gene are SGHRS and YFSETQ. In DNA form, the CDR3 reads TGCGCCAGCAGCCACAGGGTCCTTAACCCCGGGGAGCTGTTTTTT. It translates to CASSHRVLNPGELFF.

The chain couples TRBV2 to TRBJ1-3; the match to TRBD1 covers 7 bases. CDR1 and CDR2 from the germline V gene are SNHLY and FYNNEI. CDR3 length: 17 residues. Losses at the gene ends were 1 base for V and 0 bases for J; bases not matched to a gene: 6. CDR3 sequence (DNA): TGTGCCAGCAGTGAAGGGAGACAGGGCAGCTCTGGAAACACCATATATTTT. This encodes CASSEGRQGSSGNTIYF. Full variable domain (missing parts from reference TRBV2 and TRBJ1-3): EPEVTQTPSHQVTQMGQEVILRCVPISNHLYFYWYRQILGQKVEFLVSFYNNEISEKSEIFDDQFSVERPDGSNFTLKIRSTKLEDSAMYFCASSEGRQGSSGNTIYFGEGSWLTVV.

This rearrangement joins TRBV15 to TRBJ1-2; weak D call: TRBD1 (5 bases). The germline V and J ends were trimmed by 8 bases and 0 bases, with 16 bases remaining between them. CDR1 and CDR2 from the germline V gene are LNHNV and YYDKDF (reference sequence). The CDR3 has 15 amino acids. CDR3 sequence: CATSVGRSTNYGYTF. The CDR3 bases are TGTGCCACCTCGGTGGGGCGATCGACTAACTATGGCTACACCTTC.

The V gene is TRBV10-3, the J gene TRBJ2-1, with D possibly being TRBD2 (5 bases). With 3 bases removed from V and 4 bases from J, the gap between germline ends came to 13 bases. The CDR3 covers 15 residues. From germline, CDR1 is ENHRY and CDR2 SYGVKD. The CDR3 sequence is CAISDRLGEYNEQFF. CDR3 DNA sequence: TGTGCCATCAGTGATAGACTGGGAGAGTACAATGAGCAGTTCTTC.

This chain links TRBV5-4 with TRBJ2-5, with TRBD2 matching 10 bases. The CDR3 totals 15 residues. Germline V CDR1 and CDR2: SGHNT, YYREEE (reference sequence). J was trimmed by 5 bases and V by 2 bases; bases with no gene match: 6. This CDR3 is CASSFPAGGRETQYF. The DNA of the CDR3 is TGTGCCAGCAGCTTTCCAGCGGGGGGGCGGGAGACCCAGTACTTC. Supplemented by reference TRBV5-4 and TRBJ2-5, the full variable domain reads ETGVTQSPTHLIKTRGQQVTLRCSSQSGHNTVSWYQQALGQGPQFIFQYYREEENGRGNFPPRFSGLQFPNYSSELNVNALELDDSALYLCASSFPAGGRETQYFGPGTRLLVL.